This TCR beta chain was recovered during a study of T cell responses to AZD1222 COVID-19 vaccine. Study-level background: Analyses pooled second doses at about 4 or about 12 weeks.

General observations from the study: Clonal diversity was possibly underestimated, and the donors were mostly white British, with more females.

The ends were cut back, 2 bases at V and 1 base at J, with 5 bases in the middle. The germline V gene has CDR1 MNHEY and CDR2 SVGAGI. The CDR3 loop spans 13 amino acids. Generated by immunoSEQ multiplex PCR, the TCRdb table keeps only in-frame clones and is missing some. Among 85,000 to 100,000 clones listed, about 92% were seen once. Remarks on this clone: Its antigen remains unknown.

J is TRBJ1-1 and V is TRBV6-5, with D hard to call. This TCR was recovered from an adult in good health. Source: peripheral blood, taken on day 0 of AZD1222 vaccination. The CDR3 sequence: CASSYNGNTEAFF. The CDR3 DNA reads TGTGCCAGCAGTTACAACGGGAACACTGAAGCTTTCTTT.